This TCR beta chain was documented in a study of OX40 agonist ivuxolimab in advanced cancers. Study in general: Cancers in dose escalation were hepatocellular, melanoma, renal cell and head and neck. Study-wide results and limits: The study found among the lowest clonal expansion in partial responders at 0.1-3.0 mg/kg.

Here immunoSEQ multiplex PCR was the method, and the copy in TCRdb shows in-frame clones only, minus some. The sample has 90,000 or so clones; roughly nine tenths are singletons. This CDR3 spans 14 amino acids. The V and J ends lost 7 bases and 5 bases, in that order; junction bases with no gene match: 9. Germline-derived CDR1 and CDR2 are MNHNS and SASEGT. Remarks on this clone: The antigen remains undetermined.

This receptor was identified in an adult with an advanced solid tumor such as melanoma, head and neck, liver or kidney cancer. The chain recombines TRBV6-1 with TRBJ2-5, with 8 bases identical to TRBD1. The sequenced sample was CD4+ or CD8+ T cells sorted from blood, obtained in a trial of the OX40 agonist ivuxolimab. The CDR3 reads CASNTRQGLETQYF. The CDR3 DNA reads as TGTGCCAGCAATACCCGACAGGGGTTGGAGACCCAGTACTTC.